This T cell receptor beta chain was sequenced during a study of blood T cell repertoires in COVID-19. Study as a whole: There were acute and convalescent COVID-19 samples, and they came from the United States, Italy and Spain.

Authors' analysis steps: Amplification of reference gene primers was used by the study to estimate nucleated cell counts. TCRdb's copy holds only in-frame clones and misses some; the assay was immunoSEQ multiplex PCR. The V and J calls and the clone size are those of that table, but D and trimming were determined from the DNA. The sample includes a few hundred thousand clones, 80% to 90% seen only once; the top ten take around 6%. The CDR3 spans 16 residues. Sequences were obtained from peripheral blood. This chain joins TRBV7-5 and TRBJ2-2; the table names TRBD1, a call not compared with the DNA. TRBV7-5 is given as a pseudogene. The receptor comes from a man aged 18-30 years who had recovered from COVID-19. The CDR3 spells CARSLGTGGFTGELFF. The CDR3 region has the DNA TGTGCCAGAAGCTTAGGGACAGGGGGCTTCACCGGGGAGCTGTTTTTT.